A selection of T cell receptor beta chains follows, all from one sample in a study of control samples from healthy donors and cancer patients. Generated by immunoSEQ multiplex PCR, the TCRdb table keeps only in-frame clones and is missing some. The table shows fewer than 150,000 clones, with approximately 91% occurring only once. The sequenced sample consisted of blood. The receptors were sampled from a woman aged 18-29 years in good health. Each CDR3 is given with its conserved first and last residue. A D gene is named only where the DNA matches it firmly. Size tells how often a clone was seen (once, few, many) or the class of an expanded clone, and some rows leave it out.

cdr3_length	d_call	v_call	j_call	clone_size	cdr3_aa	cdr3_nt
17	NA	TRBV30	TRBJ2-1	NA	CACPNKSRDPTEFEQFF	TGTGCCTGTCCAAATAAGAGCCGGGACCCTACCGAATTTGAGCAGTTCTTC
16	NA	TRBV19	TRBJ2-1	NA	CASPPPGPRENNEQFF	TGTGCCAGTCCCCCTCCGGGTCCCCGGGAGAACAATGAGCAGTTCTTC
19	NA	TRBV6-2/TRBV6-3	TRBJ1-5	NA	CASSYSIRTDLLGNQPQHF	TGTGCCAGCAGTTACTCGATACGGACAGACCTTTTGGGCAATCAGCCCCAGCATTTT
14	NA	TRBV7-9	TRBJ1-4	NA	CASSSVLGGEKLFF	TGTGCCAGCAGCTCGGTCCTAGGAGGAGAAAAACTGTTTTTT
16	NA	TRBV7-3	TRBJ2-3	NA	CASSLGVVGGTDTQYF	TGTGCCAGCAGCTTGGGGGTGGTAGGGGGCACAGATACGCAGTATTTT
14	NA	TRBV28	TRBJ2-7	NA	CASRSTGRTYEQYF	TGTGCCAGCAGGTCCACGGGACGGACCTACGAGCAGTACTTC
12	NA	TRBV5-6	TRBJ1-5	NA	CASSSQGQPQHF	TGTGCCAGCAGCTCTCAGGGTCAGCCCCAGCATTTT
16	NA	TRBV10-3	TRBJ1-1	NA	CAISESAGVGSTEAFF	TGTGCCATCAGTGAGTCTGCAGGGGTGGGATCCACTGAAGCTTTCTTT
11	NA	TRBV6-2/TRBV6-3	TRBJ1-1	NA	CASSYLGEAFF	TGTGCCAGCAGTTACCTCGGTGAAGCTTTCTTT
16	TRBD1	TRBV19	TRBJ1-1	NA	CASSIDPRTGSTEAFF	TGTGCCAGTAGTATAGATCCACGGACAGGCTCCACTGAAGCTTTCTTT
11	NA	TRBV30	TRBJ2-2	NA	CAARYTGELFF	TGTGCCGCCCGATACACCGGGGAGCTGTTTTTT
13	NA	TRBV27	TRBJ2-7	NA	CASAPTVSYEQYF	TGTGCCAGCGCTCCGACGGTCTCCTACGAGCAGTACTTC
14	NA	TRBV7-7	TRBJ2-3	NA	CASSLGAGVDTQYF	TGTGCCAGCAGCTTAGGGGCCGGGGTAGATACGCAGTATTTT
17	TRBD2	TRBV7-2	TRBJ2-1	NA	CASSPRPLAGMGDEQFF	TGTGCCAGCAGCCCGCGGCCCCTAGCGGGAATGGGCGATGAGCAGTTCTTC
12	TRBD2	TRBV30	TRBJ2-7	NA	CAWTSGGYEQYF	TGTGCCTGGACTAGCGGGGGTTACGAGCAGTACTTC
13	TRBD1	TRBV4-3	TRBJ2-7	NA	CASSLQDRGEQYF	TGCGCCAGCAGCCTCCAGGACAGGGGCGAGCAGTACTTC
16	TRBD1	TRBV4-3	TRBJ2-7	NA	CASSQDPQGAVYEQYF	TGCGCCAGCAGCCAAGATCCACAGGGGGCCGTCTACGAGCAGTACTTC
13	NA	TRBV19	TRBJ1-1	NA	CASSIEDSTEAFF	TGTGCCAGTAGTATCGAGGACAGCACTGAAGCTTTCTTT
15	TRBD1	TRBV28	TRBJ2-7	NA	CASSSTRTGVNEQYF	TGTGCCAGCAGTTCTACCCGGACAGGGGTCAACGAGCAGTACTTC
14	NA	TRBV4-2	TRBJ2-7	NA	CASSQDLSSYEQYF	TGTGCCAGCAGCCAAGATCTGAGCTCCTACGAGCAGTACTTC
15	NA	TRBV7-9	TRBJ1-1	NA	CASSLERLRGTEAFF	TGTGCCAGCAGCTTAGAAAGGTTAAGGGGAACTGAAGCTTTCTTT
17	TRBD2	TRBV5-4	TRBJ2-1	NA	CASSHRTSPKTDNEQFF	TGTGCCAGCAGCCACCGGACTAGCCCTAAGACCGACAATGAGCAGTTCTTC
16	TRBD2	TRBV28	TRBJ2-5	NA	CASMGGDRSFWETQYF	TGTGCCAGCATGGGGGGGGATAGGAGTTTCTGGGAGACCCAGTACTTC
12	NA	TRBV7-6	TRBJ2-3	NA	CASSLSFDTQYF	TGTGCCAGCAGCTTATCTTTCGATACGCAGTATTTT
17	NA	TRBV21-1	TRBJ1-2	NA	CASSKGAGRKRECGYTF	TGTGCCAGCAGCAAAGGGGCAGGGAGGAAAAGGGAGTGTGGCTACACCTTC
16	TRBD2	TRBV7-2	TRBJ2-5	NA	CASSVRPGGRGETQYF	TGTGCCAGCAGCGTCAGACCGGGGGGGAGGGGAGAGACCCAGTACTTC
13	NA	TRBV28	TRBJ1-5	large	CASGWVMNQPQHF	TGTGCCAGCGGGTGGGTAATGAATCAGCCCCAGCATTTT
13	NA	TRBV7-2	TRBJ2-2	NA	CASSLAIWGELFF	TGTGCCAGCAGCTTAGCAATCTGGGGGGAGCTGTTTTTT
16	TRBD2	TRBV14	TRBJ2-5	NA	CASSPGFGRAKETQYF	TGTGCCAGCAGTCCCGGTTTCGGGAGGGCGAAAGAGACCCAGTACTTC
12	NA	TRBV18	TRBJ2-3	NA	CASSPGEDTQYF	TGTGCCAGCTCACCGGGGGAAGATACGCAGTATTTT
15	NA	TRBV9	TRBJ2-7	NA	CASSARQGSSYEQYF	TGTGCCAGCAGCGCACGCCAAGGGAGCTCCTACGAGCAGTACTTC
13	NA	TRBV6-5	TRBJ2-7	NA	CASSKSITYEQYF	TGTGCCAGCAGCAAATCTATCACCTACGAGCAGTACTTC
16	TRBD2	TRBV5-1	TRBJ2-7	NA	CASSLGGLASSYEQYF	TGCGCCAGCAGCTTGGGGGGACTAGCGTCCTCCTACGAGCAGTACTTC
15	NA	TRBV10-3	TRBJ1-4	NA	CATTRTVAANEKLFF	TGTGCCACAACGCGGACGGTTGCCGCTAATGAAAAACTGTTTTTT
14	NA	TRBV19	TRBJ1-2	NA	CASSIERGYYGYTF	TGTGCCAGTAGTATTGAACGGGGCTACTATGGCTACACCTTC
15	NA	TRBV4-2	TRBJ1-2	NA	CASSQDAGINYGYTF	TGTGCCAGCAGCCAAGATGCAGGGATTAACTATGGCTACACCTTC
17	TRBD2	TRBV7-6	TRBJ2-3	NA	CASARLAGGMGTDTQYF	TGTGCCAGCGCTCGACTAGCGGGAGGGATGGGCACAGATACGCAGTATTTT
12	NA	TRBV28	TRBJ1-2	NA	CASKPGTHGYTF	TGTGCCAGCAAGCCAGGGACTCATGGCTACACCTTC
14	NA	TRBV13	TRBJ1-1	once	CASSLSPPTGEAFF	TGTGCCAGCAGCTTATCCCCACCGACGGGTGAAGCTTTCTTT
13	NA	TRBV6-6	TRBJ1-2	NA	CASSSGTFYGYTF	TGTGCCAGCAGTTCCGGGACATTCTATGGCTACACCTTC
16	TRBD1	TRBV5-1	TRBJ2-1	NA	CASSRTTGTGGNEQFF	TGCGCCAGCAGCCGCACAACCGGGACAGGGGGCAATGAGCAGTTCTTC
14	TRBD1	TRBV9	TRBJ1-2	NA	CASRETGTNYGYTF	TGTGCCAGCAGAGAGACAGGGACTAACTATGGCTACACCTTC
13	TRBD1	TRBV7-9	TRBJ1-1	NA	CASSPGTGWTAFF	TGTGCCAGCAGCCCGGGGACAGGGTGGACGGCTTTCTTT
16	NA	TRBV19	TRBJ2-3	NA	CASTPPGLARTDTQYF	TGTGCCAGTACTCCTCCCGGGCTAGCGCGGACAGATACGCAGTATTTT
15	TRBD1	TRBV7-2	TRBJ2-7	few	CASSSPHRGDYEQYF	TGTGCCAGCAGCTCCCCCCACAGGGGCGATTACGAGCAGTACTTC
15	NA	TRBV19	TRBJ1-2	NA	CASSIVGSKQGGYTF	TGTGCCAGTAGTATAGTAGGATCAAAACAGGGTGGCTACACCTTC
17	TRBD2	TRBV5-6	TRBJ2-1	NA	CASSLGGGGASYNEQFF	TGTGCCAGCAGCTTGGGTGGCGGGGGGGCCAGCTACAATGAGCAGTTCTTC
17	NA	TRBV7-3	TRBJ1-1	NA	CASSLTGTGLMNTEAFF	TGTGCCAGCAGCTTAACGGGGACGGGCTTAATGAACACTGAAGCTTTCTTT
14	TRBD1	TRBV14	TRBJ2-7	NA	CASSQNPGQGEQYF	TGTGCCAGCAGCCAAAACCCGGGACAGGGCGAGCAGTACTTC
11	NA	TRBV28	TRBJ2-7	NA	CAISRGYEQYF	TGTGCCATCTCACGGGGATACGAGCAGTACTTC
15	NA	TRBV3-1/TRBV3-2	TRBJ2-1	once	CASSQAGRTYNEQFF	TGTGCCAGCAGCCAAGCGGGAAGGACCTACAATGAGCAGTTCTTC
13	NA	TRBV24-1	TRBJ2-7	NA	CATSDPTGTEQYF	TGTGCCACCAGTGACCCTACAGGGACCGAGCAGTACTTC
14	NA	TRBV18	TRBJ1-2	NA	CASSPVPQGTGYTF	TGTGCCAGCTCACCAGTTCCGCAGGGCACAGGCTACACCTTC
14	NA	TRBV24-1	TRBJ2-5	NA	CATSDPTLQETQYF	TGTGCCACCAGTGACCCTACCCTCCAAGAGACCCAGTACTTC